The TCR beta chain described here comes from a study of T cell repertoires in cytomegalovirus infection. Study summary: In public TCR beta signatures, there were indications of both CMV infection and matching HLA type. Overall study findings and caveats: The ex vivo response showed dominance by HLA-C-restricted CMV-specific TCR beta clonotypes. Frequencies of public TCR beta families were cumulated, and this identified carriers of CMV plus the relevant HLA.

The sample holds many counts of this clonotype. What it binds is unknown. Between the trimmed V and J ends, which lost 6 bases and 4 bases, there was a span of 23 bases. The CDR3 length is 17 residues. CDR1 and CDR2 from the germline V gene are MNHEY and SVGEGT. Using its own MiXCR run on the reads, TCRdb lists one record per CDR3 protein. Of hundreds of thousands of distinct CDR3 sequences listed, approximately 18% were seen once; the top ten hold roughly 9%. The source material was PBMCs. This receptor was taken from a human donor in good health (CMV status not recorded). Some clones in this sample may be carry-over from other donors' samples. The chain has TRBV6-2 or TRBV6-3 and TRBJ2-3, with D possibly matching TRBD2 (6 bases). In DNA form, the CDR3 reads TGTGCCAGCAGGCCCCACGATCCCGGGACTTGGGCAGATACGCAGTATTTT. This sequence encodes CASRPHDPGTWADTQYF.